This TCR beta chain came from a study of shared clonotypes between healthy human individuals (dated by TCRdb to 2019 to 2021). Regarding the complete study: The cohort included three men and two women between 18 and 49 years of age. For each donor, CD4 naive and CD4 memory were each run on three plates, CD8 naive on two plates, and CD8 memory on one plate. Blood TCR repertoires of about five healthy adults were deeply sequenced to estimate repertoire size and the extent of clonotype sharing between individuals. Libraries were prepared and TCR repertoires were sequenced by different laboratories using diverse techniques, in order to increase sequencing depth and limit assay-specific biases. Per donor, leukapheresis produced somewhere between about 0.94 and 9.5 billion PBMCs. Findings and caveats that apply to the study as a whole: Incomplete sequencing was indicated by rarefaction of sorted-subset datasets, despite the large sequencing depth. Larger estimated clonotype richness was generally found for naive subsets than for memory subsets. Based on pairwise subsampling, the degree of clonotype sharing among donors was expected to be affected by sequencing depth. Compared with non-shared clonotypes, the clonotypes found in all four sorted-subset donors had higher generation probabilities. Only blood was sampled, and tissue TCR repertoires likely differ from those in blood. The genetic and exposure-history diversity represented was limited by the small number of donors. Sharing across several donors was observed for around 5% of naive CD4, 3% to 4% of naive CD8, roughly 2.3% of memory CD4, and about 0.39% of memory CD8 clonotypes.

The CDR3 sequence holds 12 residues, the cysteine and phenylalanine included. The retained sequence is limited to the CDR3, 36 bases, with the frame set at the first base. CDR1 is given as KGHSH and CDR2 as LQKENI, both from the germline V gene. V has 10 bases trimmed and J has 7 bases trimmed; junction bases matching no gene number 9. Using the deep immunoSEQ assay, multiplex PCR amplified TCR CDR3 regions from genomic DNA. For each cell subset, the extracted genomic DNA was distributed evenly across all wells of several immunoSEQ 96-well plates, and each plate served as one replicate. For sorted subsets, each replicate PCR was loaded with around 220 ng genomic DNA, equivalent to some 27,000 T cell genomes. Purified libraries were measured with a Qubit 3.0 fluorometer, size-checked on a Bioanalyzer 2100, and measured again with the KAPA Library Quantification kit. Each immunoSEQ 96-well plate was sequenced on its own single-read 150-cycle Illumina NextSeq 550 flow cell. As for the original processing: Because only junctional sequences without quality scores were contained in the immunoSEQ output, filtering matching that applied to full-length reads could not be performed. To assign V/J genes and CDR3, sequences were annotated against IMGT germline references using PyIR, a Python wrapper for IgBLAST v1.9. Any read was removed if the V/J assignment was weak (E-value above 1e-6), the CDR3 was missing, or the read contained stop codons, out-of-frame junctions, or ambiguous translated residues. V3J clonotypes were defined as sequences sharing the same inferred V gene, J gene, and CDR3 amino acid sequence. Percentage overlap between repertoires was computed as shared unique clonotypes divided by the size of the smaller repertoire. RTK rarefaction, the Chao1 estimator, and Recon v2.1 estimates of unobserved clonotypes were used to assess repertoire richness. Generation probabilities for all TCRbeta clonotypes obtained by the gDNA method from four donors were computed using OLGA. TCRdb stores this immuneACCESS table with in-frame sequences only. Part of the clones is absent; in the studies checked, under half of the shortfall reflects unresolved V genes, and no reason is known for the rest. Clone size and V and J calls were adopted from that table, with D and trimming inferred from the DNA. A total of 2.3 million or so clones appear in this sample, approximately 93% of them only once. In total, the top ten clones hold under 0.45% of the sample.

This clone was found a few times. There is no known antigen for this receptor. No much larger clone exists at a distance of one base, and base qualities are not known. The donors were healthy, HIV-negative adults with no recently reported acute infections or vaccinations. All donors were Caucasian adults living in Nashville, Tennessee, USA. Magnetic negative selection was used to enrich CD4+ T cells, after which naive cells were positively selected on CD45RA and the negative fraction became the memory subset. After blood collection by leukapheresis, PBMCs were isolated using Ficoll-Histopaque density gradient centrifugation and then cryopreserved in the vapor phase of liquid nitrogen. Analytical flow cytometry was used to check the purity and quantity of each magnetically sorted T cell population. Each sorted fraction had its genomic DNA isolated and then quantified by UV absorbance on a Nanodrop 2000c.

What was sequenced was naive CD4+ T cells from PBMCs. In the paper's terms, the cell subset or site label means: CD45RA+ positively selected. The clonotype was recovered from a young man in good health. Some clones in this sample may be carry-over from other donors' samples. The V and J genes are TRBV18 and TRBJ1-1, and 7 bases in between align with TRBD1. The encoded CDR3 is CATRDRAGEAFF. The DNA reads TGTGCCACAAGAGACAGGGCGGGTGAAGCTTTCTTT. The CDR3, completed at both ends by the reference TRBV18 and TRBJ1-1 genes, gives the full variable domain NAGVMQNPRHLVRRRGQEARLRCSPMKGHSHVYWYRQLPEEGLKFMVYLQKENIIDESGMPKERFSAEFPKEGPSILRIQQVVRGDSAAYFCATRDRAGEAFFGQGTRLTVV.